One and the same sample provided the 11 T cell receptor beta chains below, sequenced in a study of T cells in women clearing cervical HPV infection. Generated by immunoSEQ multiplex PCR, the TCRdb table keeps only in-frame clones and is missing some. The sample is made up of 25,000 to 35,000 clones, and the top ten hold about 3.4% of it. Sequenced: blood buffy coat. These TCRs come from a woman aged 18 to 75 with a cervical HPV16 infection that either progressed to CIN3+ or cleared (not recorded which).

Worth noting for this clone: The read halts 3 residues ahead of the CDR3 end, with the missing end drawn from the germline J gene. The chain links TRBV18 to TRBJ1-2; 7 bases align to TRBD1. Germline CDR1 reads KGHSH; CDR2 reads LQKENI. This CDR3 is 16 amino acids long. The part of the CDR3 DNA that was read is TGTGCCAGCTCACCGGCTCGTAAGGGGGCCGCGGATACC. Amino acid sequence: CASSPARKGAADT. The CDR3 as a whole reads CASSPARKGAADTYTF.

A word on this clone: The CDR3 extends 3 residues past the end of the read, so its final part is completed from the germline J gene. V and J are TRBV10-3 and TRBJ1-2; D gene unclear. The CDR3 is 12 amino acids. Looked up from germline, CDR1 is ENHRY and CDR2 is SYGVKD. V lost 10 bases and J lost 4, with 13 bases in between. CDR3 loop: CASSDNSYGYTF. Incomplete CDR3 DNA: TGTGCCAGCTCAGACAATAGCTATGGC.

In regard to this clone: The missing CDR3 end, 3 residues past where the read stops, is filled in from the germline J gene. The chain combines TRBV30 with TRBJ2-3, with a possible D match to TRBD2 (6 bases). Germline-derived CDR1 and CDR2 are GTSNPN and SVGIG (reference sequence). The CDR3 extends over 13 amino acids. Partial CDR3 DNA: TGTGCCTGGATAGCGGAGAACCAAGAGACG. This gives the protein CAWIAENQET. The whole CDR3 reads CAWIAENQETQYF.

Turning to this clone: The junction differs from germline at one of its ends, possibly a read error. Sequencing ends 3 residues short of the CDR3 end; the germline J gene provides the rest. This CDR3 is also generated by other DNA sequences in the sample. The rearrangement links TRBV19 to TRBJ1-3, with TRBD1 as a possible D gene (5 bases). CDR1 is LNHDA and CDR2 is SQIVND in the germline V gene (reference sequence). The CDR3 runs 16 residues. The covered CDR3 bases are TGTGCCAGTACCGAAAGTATTACTACAGGACGTTACACA. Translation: CASTESITTGRYT. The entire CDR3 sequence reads CASTESITTGRYTIYF.

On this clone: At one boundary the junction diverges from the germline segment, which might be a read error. CDR3 bases read: TGTGCCAGCACACCTCAGGAGCATCAGCCC. Protein product: CASTPQEHQP. The CDR3 in its entirety is CASTPQEHQPQHF. The rearrangement links TRBV18 to TRBJ1-5; D unclear. The CDR3 end lies 3 residues beyond the end of the read and is filled in from the germline J gene. Germline CDR1 is KGHSH and CDR2 is LQKENI. This CDR3 is built from 13 residues.

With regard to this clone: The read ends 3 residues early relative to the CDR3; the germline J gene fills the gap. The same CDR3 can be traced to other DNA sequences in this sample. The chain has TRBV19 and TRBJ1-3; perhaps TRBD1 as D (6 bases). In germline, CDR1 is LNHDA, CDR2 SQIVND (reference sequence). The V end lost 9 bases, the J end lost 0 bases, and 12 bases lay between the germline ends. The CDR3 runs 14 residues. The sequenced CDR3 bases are TGTGCCAGCCGGACAGCGAGCTCTGGAAACACC. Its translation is CASRTASSGNT. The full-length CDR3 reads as CASRTASSGNTIYF.

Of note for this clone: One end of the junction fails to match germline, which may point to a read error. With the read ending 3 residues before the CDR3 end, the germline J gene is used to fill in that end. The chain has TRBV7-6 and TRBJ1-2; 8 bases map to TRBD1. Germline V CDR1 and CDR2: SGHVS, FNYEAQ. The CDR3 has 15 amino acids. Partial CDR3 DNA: TGTGCCAGCAGCTTACGGCAGGGGGCGCAGTATGAC. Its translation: CASSLRQGAQYD. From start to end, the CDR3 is CASSLRQGAQYDYTF.

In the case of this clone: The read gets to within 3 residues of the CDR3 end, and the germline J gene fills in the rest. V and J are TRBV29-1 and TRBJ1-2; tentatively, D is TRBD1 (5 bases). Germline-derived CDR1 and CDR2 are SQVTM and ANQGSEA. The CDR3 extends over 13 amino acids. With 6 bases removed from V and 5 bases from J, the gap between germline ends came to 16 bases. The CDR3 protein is CSVGQRQGYGYTF. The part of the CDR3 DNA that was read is TGCAGCGTGGGGCAGCGCCAAGGGTATGGC.

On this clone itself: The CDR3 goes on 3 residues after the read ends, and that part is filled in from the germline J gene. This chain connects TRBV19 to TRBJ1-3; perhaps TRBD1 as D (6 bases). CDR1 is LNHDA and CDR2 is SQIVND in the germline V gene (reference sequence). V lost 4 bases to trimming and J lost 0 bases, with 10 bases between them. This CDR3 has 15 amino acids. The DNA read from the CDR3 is TGTGCCAGTAGTAGGACAGCCCGCTCTGGAAACACC. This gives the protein CASSRTARSGNT. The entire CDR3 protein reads CASSRTARSGNTIYF.

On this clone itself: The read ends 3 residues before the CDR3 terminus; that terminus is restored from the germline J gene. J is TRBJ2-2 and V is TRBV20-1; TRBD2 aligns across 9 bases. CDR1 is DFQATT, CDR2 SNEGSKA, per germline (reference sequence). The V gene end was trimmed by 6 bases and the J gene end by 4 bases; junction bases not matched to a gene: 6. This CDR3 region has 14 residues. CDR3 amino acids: CSAQAGGPTGELFF. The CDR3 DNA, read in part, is TGCAGTGCGCAAGCGGGGGGTCCCACCGGGGAG.

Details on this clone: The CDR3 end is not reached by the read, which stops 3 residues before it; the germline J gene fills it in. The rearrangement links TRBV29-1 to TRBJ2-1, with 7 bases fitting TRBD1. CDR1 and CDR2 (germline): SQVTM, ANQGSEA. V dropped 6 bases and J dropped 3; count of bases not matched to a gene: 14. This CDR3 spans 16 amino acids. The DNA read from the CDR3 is TGCAGCGTAGATTCCCCCAGGGGGACCCTCTACAATGAG. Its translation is CSVDSPRGTLYNE. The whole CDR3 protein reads CSVDSPRGTLYNEQFF.